This T cell receptor beta chain stems from a study of blood T cells in healthy people across ages. The CDR3 covers 14 residues. Germline V gene sequence: CDR1 SGHAT, CDR2 FQNNGV. The V gene end was trimmed by 5 bases and the J gene end by 4 bases; junction bases not matched to a gene: 5. This clonotype was counted ten times or more. Researchers report isolating at least 6.5 million PBMCs per sample. A sample-barcoded 5' primer and a J-beta primer mix were used in a second PCR of about 6 to 12 cycles. TCRdb reprocessed the 5' RACE reads via MiXCR and lists one record per CDR3 protein. The sample includes about 1.1 million distinct CDR3 sequences, less than 45% of them seen just once.

V is TRBV11-2 and J is TRBJ1-1, with TRBD1 matching over 9 bases. The sequenced material came from blood. The TCR comes from a young man in good health. CDR3 sequence reads: CASSLGQGSTEAFF. The CDR3 nucleotides are TGTGCCAGCAGCCTGGGACAGGGTAGCACTGAAGCTTTCTTT. Full variable domain (missing parts from reference TRBV11-2 and TRBJ1-1): EAGVAQSPRYKIIEKRQSVAFWCNPISGHATLYWYQQILGQGPKLLIQFQNNGVVDDSQLPKDRFSAERLKGVDSTLKIQPAKLEDSAVYLCASSLGQGSTEAFFGQGTRLTVV.